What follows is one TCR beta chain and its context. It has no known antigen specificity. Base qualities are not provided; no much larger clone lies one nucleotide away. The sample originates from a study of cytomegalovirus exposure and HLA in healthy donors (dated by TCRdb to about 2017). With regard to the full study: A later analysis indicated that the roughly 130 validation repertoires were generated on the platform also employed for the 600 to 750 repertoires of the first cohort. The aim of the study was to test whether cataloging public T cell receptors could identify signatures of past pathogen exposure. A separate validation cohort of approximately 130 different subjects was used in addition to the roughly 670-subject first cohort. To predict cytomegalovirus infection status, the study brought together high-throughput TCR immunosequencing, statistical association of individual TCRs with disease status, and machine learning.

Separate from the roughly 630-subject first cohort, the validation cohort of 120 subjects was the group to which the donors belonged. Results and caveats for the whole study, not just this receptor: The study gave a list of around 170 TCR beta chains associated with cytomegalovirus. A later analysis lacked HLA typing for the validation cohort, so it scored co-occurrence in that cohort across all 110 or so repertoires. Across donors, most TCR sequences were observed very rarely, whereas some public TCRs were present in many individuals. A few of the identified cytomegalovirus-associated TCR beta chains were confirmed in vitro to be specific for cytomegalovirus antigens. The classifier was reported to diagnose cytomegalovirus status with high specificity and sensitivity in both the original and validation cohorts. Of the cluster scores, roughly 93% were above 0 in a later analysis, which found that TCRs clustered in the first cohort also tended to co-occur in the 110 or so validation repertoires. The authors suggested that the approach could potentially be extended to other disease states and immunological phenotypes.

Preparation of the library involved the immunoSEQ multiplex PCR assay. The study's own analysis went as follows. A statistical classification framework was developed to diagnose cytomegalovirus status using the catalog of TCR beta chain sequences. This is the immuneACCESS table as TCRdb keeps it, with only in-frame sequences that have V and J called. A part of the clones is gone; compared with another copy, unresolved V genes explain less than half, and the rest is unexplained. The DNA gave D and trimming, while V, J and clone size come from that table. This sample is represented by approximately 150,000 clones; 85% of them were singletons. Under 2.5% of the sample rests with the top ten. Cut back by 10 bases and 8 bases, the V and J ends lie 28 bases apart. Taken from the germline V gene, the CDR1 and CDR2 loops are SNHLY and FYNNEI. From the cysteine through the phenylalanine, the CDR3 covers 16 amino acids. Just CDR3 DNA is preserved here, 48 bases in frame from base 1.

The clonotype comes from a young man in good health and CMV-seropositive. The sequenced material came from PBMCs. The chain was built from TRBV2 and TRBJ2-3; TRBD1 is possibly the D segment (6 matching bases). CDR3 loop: CATEPISRQAVGTQYF. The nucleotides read TGTGCCACCGAGCCCATAAGTAGACAGGCCGTTGGTACGCAGTATTTT.